A selection of T cell receptor beta chains follows, all from one sample in a study of monozygotic twins with inflammatory bowel disease. One entry per CDR3 protein, without DNA, is what TCRdb gives after re-calling the 5' RACE reads. Recorded here are around 99,000 distinct CDR3 sequences; the top ten clones represent around 12%. The specimen was blood. The receptors originated from a human donor with ulcerative colitis or Crohn's disease, or a healthy co-twin of an affected twin (not recorded which). CDR3s include the opening cysteine and the closing phenylalanine or tryptophan. Each record gives: J gene, V gene, CDR3 protein.

>TRBJ2-7|TRBV28
CASSPRDSIYEQYF
>TRBJ2-3|TRBV30
CAWSGLVRQLYTDTQYF
>TRBJ1-1|TRBV2
CASSQGGAGRTEAFF
>TRBJ2-1|TRBV9
CASSFSGTPGGNEQFF
>TRBJ1-1|TRBV7-3
CASSPPTANTEAFF
>TRBJ2-2|TRBV20-1
CSARDHAGSPGELFF
>TRBJ2-1|TRBV12-3/TRBV12-4
CASSFGLAVRSEQFF
>TRBJ2-3|TRBV10-1
CASVTTVQTHTDMQYF
>TRBJ2-7|TRBV3-1
CASSQDPKAGEQYF
>TRBJ1-3|TRBV6-5
CASRDGGNTIYF
>TRBJ1-3|TRBV20-1
CSASFSGQGNTIYF
>TRBJ2-5|TRBV3-1
CASSQDLSAERPPTQETQYF
>TRBJ2-5|TRBV11-2
CASSLSTPGAGETQYF
>TRBJ2-1|TRBV9
CASSVWGGSSYNEQFF
>TRBJ1-2|TRBV11-3
CASSPAGGLYGYTF
>TRBJ2-1|TRBV4-2
CASSQDPYNEQFF
>TRBJ1-4|TRBV6-5
CASSNLDRGVFDEKLFF
>TRBJ1-5|TRBV5-6
CASSVLPNQPQHF
>TRBJ1-3|TRBV4-1
CASSRGTGQGLSSGNTIYF
>TRBJ2-7|TRBV12-3/TRBV12-4
CASRKSTKGCYEQYF
>TRBJ2-1|TRBV20-1
CSANLRNYNEQFF
>TRBJ2-7|TRBV12-3/TRBV12-4
CASSLSGSLPGSYEQYF
>TRBJ2-1|TRBV20-1
CSRLSSYNEQFF
>TRBJ2-7|TRBV5-1
CASSLETSGGEQYF
>TRBJ2-7|TRBV20-1
CSAMLTGGQYEQYF
>TRBJ2-3|TRBV28
CASTLARLAASTDAQYF
>TRBJ2-7|TRBV5-6
CASSWTGGAFEQYF
>TRBJ2-3|TRBV5-1
CASSDMSSSTDTQYF
>TRBJ2-3|TRBV28
CASSLLAGRKQYF
>TRBJ2-7|TRBV6-2/TRBV6-3
CASSSRGGQFGYEQYF
>TRBJ2-3|TRBV5-1
CASSTLSTGVTDTQYF
>TRBJ2-3|TRBV29-1
CSVGQGADTQYF
>TRBJ2-5|TRBV27
CASSLAGQWETQYF
>TRBJ1-1|TRBV9
CASSIEARGGTEAFF
>TRBJ1-6|TRBV7-3
CARRDSSSYNSPLHF
>TRBJ2-7|TRBV28
CASSARVERAYEQYF
>TRBJ1-1|TRBV7-8
CASSLATGWSTEAFF
>TRBJ2-5|TRBV7-9
CASSPIGQRMRETQYF
>TRBJ1-2|TRBV20-1
CSASSGYYGYTF
>TRBJ1-1|TRBV5-1
CASSNPDRGYTEAFF
>TRBJ2-7|TRBV7-2
CASSLARDRGYEQYF
>TRBJ1-3|TRBV12-3/TRBV12-4
CASSQTGGPSSGNTIYF